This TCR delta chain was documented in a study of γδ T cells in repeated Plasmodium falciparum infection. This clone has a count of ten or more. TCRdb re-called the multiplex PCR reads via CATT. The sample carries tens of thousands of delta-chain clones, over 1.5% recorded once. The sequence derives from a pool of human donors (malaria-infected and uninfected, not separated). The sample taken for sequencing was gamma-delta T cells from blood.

The CDR3 DNA reads TGTGCTCTTGGGGAACTAGCTCCATTCCTACGTATGACCTTCTGGTTACGATCGGAGTCCGATAAACTCATCTTT. Encoded protein: CALGELAPFLRMTFWLRSESDKLIF. The chain combines TRDV1 with TRDJ1, with 7 bases fitting TRDD2. There are 25 residues in the CDR3. CDR1 is TSWWSYY and CDR2 is QGS in the germline V gene. Trimming at V came to 0 bases and at J to 3 bases, leaving 34 bases not matched to a gene.